These T cell receptor beta chains were read from a single sample in a study of T-cell memory formation after mild COVID-19. TCRdb independently ran MiXCR on the 5' RACE reads; one entry per CDR3 protein. The sample contains 300,000 to 400,000 distinct CDR3 sequences, over 25% of which appear only once. Sample: PBMCs or a T cell subset sorted from them (not recorded which). Every receptor here comes from an adult woman who had mild COVID-19 (a few samples of this study predate the infection). Cell type and time point are not known. Both conserved end residues are part of each CDR3. The D gene is left open where the match is weak. Only part of the rows carry a size: once, few, many, or a class if the clone is expanded.

abundance,v_gene,j_gene,d_gene,CDR3aa,CDR3nt
-,TRBV7-9,TRBJ2-1,TRBD1,CASSTGTGGYEQFF,TGTGCCAGCAGCACCGGGACAGGGGGCTACGAGCAGTTCTTC
few,TRBV15,TRBJ1-1,-,CATSRDRLGVNTEAFF,TGTGCCACCAGCAGAGACAGGCTTGGGGTGAACACTGAAGCTTTCTTT
-,TRBV28,TRBJ2-5,-,CATRDREETQYF,TGTGCCACCCGAGACAGAGAAGAGACCCAGTACTTC
few,TRBV30,TRBJ2-2,TRBD1,CARRQGGSGELFF,TGTGCGCGTCGACAGGGTGGTTCCGGGGAGCTGTTTTTT
-,TRBV6-2/TRBV6-3,TRBJ1-5,TRBD1,CASSRPGTGVDQPQHF,TGTGCCAGCAGTCGCCCGGGGACAGGGGTAGATCAGCCCCAGCATTTT
many,TRBV12-3/TRBV12-4,TRBJ2-7,TRBD2,CASSLSRTSGSAYEQYF,TGTGCCAGCAGTTTGTCGAGGACTAGCGGGAGTGCATACGAGCAGTACTTC
-,TRBV10-3,TRBJ2-5,TRBD2,CAISSSGIRSETQYF,TGTGCCATCAGTAGTAGCGGGATAAGATCCGAGACCCAGTACTTC
-,TRBV7-9,TRBJ2-7,-,CASSPGRFGYEQYF,TGTGCCAGCAGCCCCGGGAGATTCGGGTACGAGCAGTACTTC
-,TRBV21-1,TRBJ2-7,-,CASSAGTGSLFYEQYF,TGTGCCAGCAGCGCGGGGACAGGGAGTCTCTTCTACGAGCAGTACTTC
-,TRBV4-3,TRBJ1-2,TRBD1,CASSQGWAGGIGYTF,TGCGCCAGCAGCCAGGGGTGGGCAGGGGGCATTGGCTACACCTTC
-,TRBV30,TRBJ2-1,TRBD2,CAWRSGTSGNEQFF,TGTGCCTGGAGGTCCGGGACTAGCGGCAATGAGCAGTTCTTC
few,TRBV2,TRBJ2-3,-,CASSFSRTDTQYF,TGTGCCAGCTCCTTTTCCCGCACAGATACGCAGTATTTT
-,TRBV6-1,TRBJ2-3,-,CASSELSFGAATDTQYF,TGTGCCAGCAGTGAACTTTCTTTCGGGGCGGCCACAGATACGCAGTATTTT
once,TRBV7-9,TRBJ2-3,-,CASSPNGGTTDTQYF,TGTGCCAGCAGCCCTAACGGGGGAACCACAGATACGCAGTATTTT
-,TRBV19,TRBJ1-2,-,CASSIDLSALDYGYTF,TGTGCCAGTAGTATAGATCTATCGGCTCTAGACTATGGCTACACCTTC
few,TRBV4-1,TRBJ1-1,-,CASSPYRVMNTEAFF,TGCGCCAGCAGCCCATACAGGGTCATGAACACTGAAGCTTTCTTT
-,TRBV2,TRBJ1-5,-,CASRDSGYSNQPQHF,TGTGCCAGCAGGGACAGCGGATATAGCAATCAGCCCCAGCATTTT
-,TRBV19,TRBJ2-7,-,CASKGNGQYEQYF,TGTGCCAGTAAAGGGAACGGGCAGTACGAGCAGTACTTC
few,TRBV7-9,TRBJ2-3,TRBD2,CASSSSVAGGDADTQYF,TGTGCCAGCAGCTCGTCCGTAGCGGGGGGCGACGCAGATACGCAGTATTTT
few,TRBV4-2,TRBJ2-7,-,CASRAEGSYEQYF,TGTGCCAGCAGAGCCGAGGGCTCCTACGAGCAGTACTTC
-,TRBV15,TRBJ1-2,-,CATSKDRGNYGYTF,TGTGCCACCAGCAAGGACCGGGGGAACTATGGCTACACCTTC
-,TRBV12-3/TRBV12-4,TRBJ2-1,TRBD2,CATRPGGTSYNEQFF,TGTGCCACCAGGCCGGGGGGTACCTCCTACAATGAGCAGTTCTTC
few,TRBV27,TRBJ2-3,-,CASSPIGGWGTDTQYF,TGTGCCAGCAGTCCTATTGGGGGCTGGGGCACAGATACGCAGTATTTT
few,TRBV10-3,TRBJ2-7,-,CAISRDTTYEQYF,TGTGCCATCAGCCGGGACACGACCTACGAGCAGTACTTC
few,TRBV20-1,TRBJ1-5,-,CSATGGGQPQHF,TGCAGTGCTACGGGGGGTGGGCAGCCCCAGCATTTT